The rows below give T cell receptor beta chains drawn from one sample of a study of blood T cell repertoires in COVID-19. The assay was immunoSEQ multiplex PCR, and TCRdb's table has in-frame clones only and misses some. The data contain some 140,000 clones, approximately 88% of them singletons. The sequencing sample was made of PBMCs or T cells enriched from blood (not recorded which). The receptors here all came from a middle-aged man with acute COVID-19. Each CDR3 is given with its conserved first and last residue. The D gene is left open where the match is weak. Where a row states a size, it is once, few, many or the class of an expanded clone; other rows omit it.

>TRBJ2-7|TRBV11-2|.|.
CASSLRGRYYEQYF
TGTGCCAGCAGCTTAAGGGGTAGATACTACGAGCAGTACTTC
>TRBJ1-1|TRBV18|.|TRBD1
CASSPGQSEAFF
TGTGCCAGCTCACCGGGACAGTCTGAAGCTTTCTTT
>TRBJ1-2|TRBV4-1|few|.
CASSHGLTGRGNYYGYTF
TGCGCCAGCAGCCATGGCCTGACTGGGCGGGGCAATTACTATGGCTACACCTTC
>TRBJ2-7|TRBV5-6|.|.
CASSFSREALTYEQYF
TGTGCCAGCAGCTTCAGCAGGGAAGCTCTAACCTACGAGCAGTACTTC
>TRBJ2-2|TRBV30|.|.
CAWSGQLNTGELFF
TGTGCCTGGAGCGGACAGCTGAACACCGGGGAGCTGTTTTTT
>TRBJ2-3|TRBV27|once|.
CASSSPLRSPTDTQYF
TGTGCCAGCAGTTCCCCTCTGCGGTCCCCCACAGATACGCAGTATTTT
>TRBJ2-7|TRBV28|.|TRBD2
CASSLLGLAGPYEQYF
TGTGCCAGCAGTTTATTGGGACTAGCGGGACCCTACGAGCAGTACTTC
>TRBJ1-4|TRBV29-1|.|TRBD1
CSVEETGTPEKLFF
TGCAGCGTTGAAGAGACAGGGACACCTGAAAAACTGTTTTTT
>TRBJ1-1|TRBV6-4|.|TRBD1
CASKGQAEIGTEAFF
TGTGCCAGCAAAGGACAGGCGGAGATCGGCACTGAAGCTTTCTTT
>TRBJ2-1|TRBV9|.|TRBD1
CASSAQGYNEQFF
TGTGCCAGCAGCGCACAGGGGTACAATGAGCAGTTCTTC
>TRBJ1-2|TRBV7-9|.|.
CASSSGGWNYGYTF
TGTGCCAGCAGCTCCGGGGGATGGAACTATGGCTACACCTTC
>TRBJ1-2|TRBV18|.|.
CASSPLETAGYTF
TGTGCCAGCTCACCACTCGAGACAGCTGGCTACACCTTC
>TRBJ2-7|TRBV10-3|.|TRBD1
CAIREMGQGENEQYF
TGTGCCATCAGGGAAATGGGACAGGGCGAAAACGAGCAGTACTTC
>TRBJ1-2|TRBV7-2|.|.
CASSHSTARANYGYTF
TGTGCCAGCAGCCACTCGACAGCCAGAGCTAACTATGGCTACACCTTC
>TRBJ2-3|TRBV11-2|.|TRBD1
CASSSQDRGTDTQYF
TGTGCCAGCAGCTCCCAAGACAGGGGGACAGATACGCAGTATTTT
>TRBJ2-3|TRBV10-2|.|TRBD2
CASRASGGASADTQYF
TGCGCCAGCAGGGCTAGCGGGGGGGCCAGTGCAGATACGCAGTATTTT
>TRBJ2-7|TRBV28|.|TRBD2
CASSSSTAGAGGGYEQYF
TGTGCCAGCAGTTCGTCAACCGCGGGAGCGGGCGGGGGCTACGAGCAGTACTTC
>TRBJ1-4|TRBV6-5|once|.
CASSSGDTKKLFF
TGTGCCAGCAGTTCCGGGGACACTAAAAAACTGTTTTTT